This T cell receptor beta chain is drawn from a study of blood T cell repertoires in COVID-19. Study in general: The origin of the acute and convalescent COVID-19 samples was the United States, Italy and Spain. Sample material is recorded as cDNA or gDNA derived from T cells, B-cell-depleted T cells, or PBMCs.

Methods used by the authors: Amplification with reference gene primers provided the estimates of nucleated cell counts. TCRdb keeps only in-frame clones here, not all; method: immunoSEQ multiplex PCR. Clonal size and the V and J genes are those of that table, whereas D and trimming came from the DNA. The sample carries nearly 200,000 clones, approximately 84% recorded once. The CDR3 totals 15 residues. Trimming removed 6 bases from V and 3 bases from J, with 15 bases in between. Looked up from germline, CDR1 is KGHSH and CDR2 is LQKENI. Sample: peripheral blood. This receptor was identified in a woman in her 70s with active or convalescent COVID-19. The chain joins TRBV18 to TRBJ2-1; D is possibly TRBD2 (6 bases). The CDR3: CASSILGGGYNEQFF. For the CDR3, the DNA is TGTGCCAGCTCTATTTTGGGAGGTGGCTACAATGAGCAGTTCTTC.